This TCR beta chain appears in the sequencing data of a study of shared clonotypes between healthy human individuals. Deletions cut 9 bases from V and 4 bases from J, with 19 bases between. This CDR3 has 14 residues. Germline loops: CDR1 SGHNT, CDR2 YENEEA. Sequencing used immunoSEQ multiplex PCR; TCRdb keeps in-frame clones, though not all of them. The sample shows approximately 1.4 million clones, approximately 98% of them seen only once. The chain is built from TRBV11-3 and TRBJ2-7; TRBD2 might be the D (5 bases). The receptor comes from a young man in good health. The specimen was naive CD4+ T cells sorted from blood. Indicated subset: CD45RA+ positively selected. The DNA of the CDR3 is TGTGCCAGGGACGTACTCGGGGAAGATTACGAGCAGTACTTC. It specifies CARDVLGEDYEQYF.